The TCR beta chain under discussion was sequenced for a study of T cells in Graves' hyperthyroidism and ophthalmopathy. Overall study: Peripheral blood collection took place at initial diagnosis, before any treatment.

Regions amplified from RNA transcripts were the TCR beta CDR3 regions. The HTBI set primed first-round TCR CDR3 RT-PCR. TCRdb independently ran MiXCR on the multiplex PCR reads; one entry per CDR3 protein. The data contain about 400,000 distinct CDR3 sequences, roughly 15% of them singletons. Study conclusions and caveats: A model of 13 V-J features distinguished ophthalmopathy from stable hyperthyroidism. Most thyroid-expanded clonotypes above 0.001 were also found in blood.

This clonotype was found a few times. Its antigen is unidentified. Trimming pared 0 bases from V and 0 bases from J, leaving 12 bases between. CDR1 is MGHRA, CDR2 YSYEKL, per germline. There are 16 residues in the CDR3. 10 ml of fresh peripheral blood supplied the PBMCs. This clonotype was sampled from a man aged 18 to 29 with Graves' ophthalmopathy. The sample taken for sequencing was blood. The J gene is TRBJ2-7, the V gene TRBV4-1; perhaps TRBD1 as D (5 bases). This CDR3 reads CASSQDPGRPSYEQYF. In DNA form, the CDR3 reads TGCGCCAGCAGCCAAGATCCAGGGCGGCCCTCCTACGAGCAGTACTTC.